This entry features one T cell receptor (beta chain) sequence. The target antigen is unknown. This CDR3 comprises 14 residues. The V segment lost 6 bases and the J segment 9 bases; nucleotides outside the gene matches: 6. A process of 5'RACE template switching, which added a universal primer site and UMIs, was used to make TCR cDNA. TCRdb passed the 5' RACE reads through MiXCR, listing each CDR3 protein once. The data contain approximately 550,000 distinct CDR3 sequences, less than 20% of them singletons. This sample was taken from a study of T cells after yellow fever vaccination. Study outcomes and limitations: When the response was secondary, it was weaker but reached its peak faster, day 5 versus 15. Detected again after the booster were most primary-vaccination clones, at approximately 95% CD4 and more than 70% CD8.

V usage is TRBV12-3 or TRBV12-4 and J usage is TRBJ2-1; the match to TRBD1 covers 12 bases. The TCR originated in a man aged 25 to 45 who received the YFV17D yellow fever vaccine. The sequencing used PBMCs, collected 15 days after the yellow fever booster vaccination. In nucleotides, the CDR3 is TGTGCCAGCAGATCCGGGACAGGGGGCCGTGAGCAGTTCTTC. Translated: CASRSGTGGREQFF.